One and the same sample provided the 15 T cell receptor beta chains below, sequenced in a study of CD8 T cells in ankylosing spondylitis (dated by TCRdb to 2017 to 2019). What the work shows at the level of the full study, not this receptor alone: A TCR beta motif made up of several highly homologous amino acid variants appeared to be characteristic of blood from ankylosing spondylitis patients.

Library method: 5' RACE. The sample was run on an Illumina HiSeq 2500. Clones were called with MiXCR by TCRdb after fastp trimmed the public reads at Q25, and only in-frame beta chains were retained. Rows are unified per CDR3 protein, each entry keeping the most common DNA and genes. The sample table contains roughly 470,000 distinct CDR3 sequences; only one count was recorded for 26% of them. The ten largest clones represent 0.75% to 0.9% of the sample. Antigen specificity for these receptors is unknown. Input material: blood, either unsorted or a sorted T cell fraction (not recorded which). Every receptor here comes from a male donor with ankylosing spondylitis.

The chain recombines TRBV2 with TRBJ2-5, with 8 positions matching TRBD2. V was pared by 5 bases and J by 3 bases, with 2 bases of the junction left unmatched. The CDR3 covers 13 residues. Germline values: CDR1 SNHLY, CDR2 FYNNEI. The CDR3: CASSTGLEETQYF. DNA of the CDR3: TGTGCCAGCAGTACGGGACTAGAAGAGACCCAGTACTTC.

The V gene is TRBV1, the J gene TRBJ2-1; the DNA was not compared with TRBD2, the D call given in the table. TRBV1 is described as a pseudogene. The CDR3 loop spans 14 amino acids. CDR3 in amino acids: CTSSHPRLAGGYFF. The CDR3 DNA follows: TGCACCAGCAGCCATCCCCGACTAGCGGGTGGCTACTTCTTC.

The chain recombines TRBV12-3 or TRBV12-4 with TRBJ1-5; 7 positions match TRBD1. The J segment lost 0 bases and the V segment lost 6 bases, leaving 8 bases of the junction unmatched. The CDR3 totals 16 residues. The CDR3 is CASSSRDRYSNQPQHF. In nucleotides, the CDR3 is TGTGCCAGCAGCTCCCGGGACAGATATAGCAATCAGCCCCAGCATTTT.

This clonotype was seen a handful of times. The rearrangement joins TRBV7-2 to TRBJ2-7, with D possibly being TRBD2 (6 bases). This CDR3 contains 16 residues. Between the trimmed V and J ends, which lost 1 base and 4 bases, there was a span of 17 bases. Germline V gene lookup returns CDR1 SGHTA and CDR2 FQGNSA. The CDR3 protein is CASSLVGGVAVYEQYF. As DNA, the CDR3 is TGTGCCAGCAGCTTAGTTGGAGGGGTAGCCGTGTACGAGCAGTACTTC.

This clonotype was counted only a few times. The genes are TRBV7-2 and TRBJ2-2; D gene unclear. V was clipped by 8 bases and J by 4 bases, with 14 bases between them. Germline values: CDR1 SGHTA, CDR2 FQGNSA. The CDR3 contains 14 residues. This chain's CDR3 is CASRGDRGTGELFF. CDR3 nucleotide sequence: TGTGCCAGCCGCGGCGACCGAGGCACCGGGGAGCTGTTTTTT.

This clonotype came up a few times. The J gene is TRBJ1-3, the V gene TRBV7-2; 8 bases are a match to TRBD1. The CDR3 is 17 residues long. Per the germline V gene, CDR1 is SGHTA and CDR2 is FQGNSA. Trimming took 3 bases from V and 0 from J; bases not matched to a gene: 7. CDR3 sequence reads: CASSFATGVGSGNTIYF. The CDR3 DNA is TGTGCCAGCAGCTTCGCGACAGGGGTTGGCTCTGGAAACACCATATATTTT.

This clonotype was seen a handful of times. The CDR3 here is CASNYGGYNEQFF. CDR3 coding DNA: TGCGCCAGCAACTACGGGGGTTACAATGAGCAGTTCTTC. The gene calls are TRBV5-1 and TRBJ2-1; D may be TRBD2 (6 bases). The CDR3 runs 13 residues. Germline loops: CDR1 SGHRS, CDR2 YFSETQ. The ends were cut back, 6 bases at V and 4 bases at J, with 11 bases in the middle.

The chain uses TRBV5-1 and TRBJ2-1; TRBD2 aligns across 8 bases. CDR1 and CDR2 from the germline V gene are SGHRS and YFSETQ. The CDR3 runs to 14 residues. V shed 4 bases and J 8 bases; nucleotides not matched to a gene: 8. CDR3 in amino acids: CASSGSGSLDEQFF. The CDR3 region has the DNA TGCGCCAGCAGCGGAAGCGGGAGCCTCGATGAGCAGTTCTTC.

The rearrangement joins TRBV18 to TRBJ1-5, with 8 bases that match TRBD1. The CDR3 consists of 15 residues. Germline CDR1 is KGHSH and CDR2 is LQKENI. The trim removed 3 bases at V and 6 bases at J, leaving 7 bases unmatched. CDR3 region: CASSPGQGFGQPQHF. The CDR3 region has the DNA TGTGCCAGCTCACCCGGACAGGGTTTTGGTCAGCCCCAGCATTTT.

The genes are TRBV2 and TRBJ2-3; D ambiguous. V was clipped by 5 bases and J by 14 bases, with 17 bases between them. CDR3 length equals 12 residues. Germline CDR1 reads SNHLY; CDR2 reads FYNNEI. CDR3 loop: CASSSTPSTPYF. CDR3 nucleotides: TGTGCCAGCAGTTCGACCCCCTCCACTCCGTATTTT.

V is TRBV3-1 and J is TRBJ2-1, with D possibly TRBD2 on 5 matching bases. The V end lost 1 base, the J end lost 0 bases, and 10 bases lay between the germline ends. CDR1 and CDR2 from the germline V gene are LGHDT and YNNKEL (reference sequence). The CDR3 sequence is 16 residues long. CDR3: CASSQGSGGSYNEQFF. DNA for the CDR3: TGTGCCAGCAGCCAAGGGAGCGGAGGCTCCTACAATGAGCAGTTCTTC.

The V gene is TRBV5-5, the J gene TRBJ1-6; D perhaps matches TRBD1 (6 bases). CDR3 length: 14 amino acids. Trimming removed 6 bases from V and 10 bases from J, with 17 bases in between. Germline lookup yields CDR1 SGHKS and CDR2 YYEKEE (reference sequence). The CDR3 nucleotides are TGTGCCAGCACCCAGGCAGGGGATCGGTCACCCCTCCACTTT. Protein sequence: CASTQAGDRSPLHF.

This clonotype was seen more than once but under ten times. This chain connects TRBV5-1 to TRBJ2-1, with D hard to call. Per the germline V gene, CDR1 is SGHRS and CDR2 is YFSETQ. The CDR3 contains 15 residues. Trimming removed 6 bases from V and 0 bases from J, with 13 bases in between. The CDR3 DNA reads TGCGCCAGCACTCCTCGAGTGGGCTCCTACAATGAGCAGTTCTTC. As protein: CASTPRVGSYNEQFF.

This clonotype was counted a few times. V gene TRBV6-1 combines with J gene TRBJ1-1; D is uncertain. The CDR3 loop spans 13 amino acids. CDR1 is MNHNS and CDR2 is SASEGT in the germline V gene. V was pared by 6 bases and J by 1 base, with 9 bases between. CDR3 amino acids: CASSSKGNTEAFF. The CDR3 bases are TGTGCCAGCAGCTCTAAGGGGAACACTGAAGCTTTCTTT.

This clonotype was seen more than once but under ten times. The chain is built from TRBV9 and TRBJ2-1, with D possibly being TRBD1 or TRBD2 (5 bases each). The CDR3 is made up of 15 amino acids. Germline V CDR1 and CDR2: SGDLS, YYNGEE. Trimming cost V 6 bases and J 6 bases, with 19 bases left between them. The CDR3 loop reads CASTRTGTPANEQFF. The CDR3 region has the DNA TGTGCCAGCACCCGAACCGGGACCCCCGCCAATGAGCAGTTCTTC.